These T cell receptor beta chains were read from a single sample in a study of cytomegalovirus exposure and HLA in healthy donors. This table comes from immunoSEQ multiplex PCR, and its TCRdb copy is limited to in-frame clones, with some not included. Of tens of thousands of clones listed, over 85% are singletons. The source material was PBMCs. Receptor source: a woman under 30 in good health and CMV-seronegative. Both conserved end residues are part of each CDR3. The order of the fields is D gene, clone size, V gene, J gene, CDR3 protein, CDR3 DNA. The D gene is left open where the match is weak. Clone size is not always given. Where it is, it says once, few, many or a class for expanded clones.

NA	NA	TRBV6-1	TRBJ1-5	CASSVQGNQPQHF	TGTGCCAGCAGTGTCCAGGGCAACCAGCCCCAGCATTTT
NA	NA	TRBV10-3	TRBJ2-1	CATRQQATSEQFF	TGTGCCACCCGCCAACAGGCCACGAGTGAGCAGTTCTTC
NA	NA	TRBV9	TRBJ2-1	CATSTGSYNEQFF	TGTGCCACCTCGACGGGCTCCTACAATGAGCAGTTCTTC
TRBD1	NA	TRBV27	TRBJ1-1	CASSGQGSAEAFF	TGTGCCAGCAGCGGACAGGGATCGGCTGAAGCTTTCTTT
TRBD1	NA	TRBV7-3	TRBJ2-3	CASTRIRQGVKDTQYF	TGTGCCAGCACCCGAATCAGACAGGGTGTCAAAGATACGCAGTATTTT
NA	NA	TRBV11-1	TRBJ2-6	CASTYGVSGAGANVLTF	TGTGCCAGCACCTACGGGGTGTCCGGGGCTGGGGCCAACGTCCTGACTTTC
TRBD2	NA	TRBV19	TRBJ2-1	CASSRSGRTHNEQFF	TGTGCCAGTAGTAGAAGCGGGAGAACACACAATGAGCAGTTCTTC
NA	NA	TRBV6-6	TRBJ1-4	CASSLQPRIWEKLFF	TGTGCCAGCAGCCTACAGCCCCGGATTTGGGAAAAACTGTTTTTT
TRBD1	NA	TRBV27	TRBJ1-1	CATQGAGVTEAFF	TGTGCCACTCAGGGGGCGGGAGTCACTGAAGCTTTCTTT
TRBD1	NA	TRBV16	TRBJ1-2	CASSQSQGAHYGYGYTF	TGTGCCAGCAGCCAGTCACAGGGGGCGCATTACGGCTATGGCTACACCTTC
NA	NA	TRBV6-1	TRBJ2-3	CASGDLGGVTDTQYF	TGTGCCAGCGGGGACTTGGGGGGAGTCACAGATACGCAGTATTTT
TRBD1	NA	TRBV4-1	TRBJ2-1	CASSHPDREPYNEQFF	TGCGCCAGCAGCCACCCGGACAGGGAGCCCTACAATGAGCAGTTCTTC
TRBD2	NA	TRBV19	TRBJ2-3	CASSVSSGRASATQYF	TGTGCCAGTAGTGTCTCTAGCGGGAGGGCCTCGGCTACGCAGTATTTT
NA	NA	TRBV7-6	TRBJ2-2	CASSLEGDTSRHGELFF	TGTGCCAGCAGCTTAGAAGGGGACACGTCCCGTCACGGGGAGCTGTTTTTT
NA	NA	TRBV30	TRBJ2-2	CAWNVVENTGELFF	TGTGCCTGGAACGTGGTAGAGAACACCGGGGAGCTGTTTTTT
NA	NA	TRBV15	TRBJ2-6	CATSGTPGSGANVLTF	TGTGCCACCAGCGGAACCCCAGGCTCTGGGGCCAACGTCCTGACTTTC
NA	NA	TRBV5-4	TRBJ1-1	CASSLWAANTEAFF	TGTGCCAGCAGCTTGTGGGCAGCGAACACTGAAGCTTTCTTT
NA	NA	TRBV7-9	TRBJ1-1	CASSPGRGGAFF	TGTGCCAGCAGCCCCGGGAGGGGTGGAGCTTTCTTT
TRBD2	NA	TRBV15	TRBJ2-3	CATSRAGGTTDTQYF	TGTGCCACCAGCAGGGCGGGGGGGACGACAGATACGCAGTATTTT
TRBD2	few	TRBV6-4	TRBJ2-3	CASSPGLAGGPDTQYF	TGTGCCAGCAGTCCCGGACTAGCGGGGGGGCCAGATACGCAGTATTTT